The 2 T cell receptor beta chains presented below share a single source sample, sequenced in a study of tumor and adjacent non-tumor tissue in lung cancer. The library came from three nested PCR rounds adapted from ARM-PCR protocols. TCRdb itself ran the multiplex PCR reads through MiXCR, one entry per CDR3 protein. The data hold 40,000 to 50,000 distinct CDR3 sequences, with 64% observed a single time. This sample's RNA came from whole unsorted tissue. This non-tumor lung sample came from over 3 cm beyond the tumor edge. Sequenced sample: distant non-tumor lung tissue. All receptors derive from a woman aged 70-85 years with non-small cell lung cancer.

With respect to this clonotype: An end of the junction differs from the germline gene, which may be a read error. This chain joins TRBV11-2 and TRBJ2-3; D remains unclear. Germline V lookup: CDR1 SGHAT, CDR2 FQNNGV. The CDR3 spans 12 residues. This chain's CDR3 is CVSTLYEDTRYF. The CDR3 DNA follows: TGTGTCAGCACCCTTTATGAAGATACGCGGTATTTT. Full variable domain (remainder filled in from reference TRBV11-2 and TRBJ2-3): EAGVAQSPRYKIIEKRQSVAFWCNPISGHATLYWYQQILGQGPKLLIQFQNNGVVDDSQLPKDRFSAERLKGVDSTLKIQPAKLEDSAVYLCVSTLYEDTRYFGPGTRLTVL.

This clonotype has a count of ten or more. A clone one base away is much larger, so this may be a read error. The chain uses TRBV11-3 and TRBJ2-2; TRBD1 agrees at 8 bases. The CDR3 sequence is 15 residues long. The ends lost 4 bases at V and 3 bases at J; junction bases unmatched: 4. Germline V gives CDR1 SGHNT, CDR2 YENEEA. CDR3 nucleotides: TGTGCCAGCAGCTCTCAGGGGGCCGACACCGGGGAGCTGTTTTTT. Amino acid sequence: CASSSQGADTGELFF. The full variable domain, completed using reference TRBV11-3 and TRBJ2-2, is EAGVVQSPRYKIIEKKQPVAFWCNPISGHNTLYWYLQNLGQGPELLIRYENEEAVDDSQLPKDRFSAERLKGVDSTLKIQPAELGDSAVYLCASSSQGADTGELFFGEGSRLTVL.